The next 28 T cell receptor beta chains were all read from a single sample in a study of spatial heterogeneity in lung cancer. Time point in this sample: sample taken at primary tumor resection. No cells were sorted before sequencing. The whole RNA sequenced was extracted from tumor, nontumor lung or frozen PBMC. TCRdb re-analysed the 5' RACE reads in MiXCR, keeping a single row per CDR3 protein. The sample includes tens of thousands of distinct CDR3 sequences, less than 6% of them seen just once. The sequenced sample was PBMCs, obtained at surgery. These receptors all stem from a male donor with early-stage non-small cell lung cancer.

This clonotype was seen ten or more times. The V gene is TRBV13, the J gene TRBJ1-4; 9 nucleotides line up with TRBD1. CDR1 and CDR2 (germline): PRHDT, FYEKMQ (reference sequence). V lost 4 bases and J lost 5; bases outside the gene matches: 5. The CDR3 spans 15 residues. CDR3 in DNA: TGTGCCAGCAGCTCCGACAGGGGGGAGAATGAAAAACTGTTTTTT. This sequence encodes CASSSDRGENEKLFF.

This clonotype was seen repeatedly, ten times or more. This chain joins TRBV20-1 and TRBJ1-1; D ambiguous. The V gene's germline CDR1 is DFQATT and CDR2 SNEGSKA (reference sequence). Trimming took 0 bases from V and 11 from J, leaving 19 bases between them. The CDR3 is 14 amino acids. The CDR3 sequence is CSARDDHSFERAFF. In DNA form, the CDR3 reads TGCAGTGCTAGAGATGATCACAGCTTCGAGCGGGCTTTCTTT.

The table lists this clonotype with a few counts. The chain combines TRBV20-1 with TRBJ1-5; 9 bases map to TRBD1. The CDR3 contains 17 residues. The germline V gene encodes CDR1 DFQATT and CDR2 SNEGSKA (reference sequence). The trim removed 1 base at V and 0 bases at J, leaving 7 bases unmatched. The CDR3 loop is CSARGTGTGFSNQPQHF. The CDR3 nucleotides read TGCAGTGCTAGAGGAACCGGGACAGGGTTTAGCAATCAGCCCCAGCATTTT.

Ten or more counts support this clonotype. The chain employs TRBV29-1 and TRBJ1-4; 10 nucleotides line up with TRBD1. Trimming cost V 7 bases and J 8 bases; bases outside gene matches: 7. Germline CDR1 is SQVTM and CDR2 is ANQGSEA. The CDR3 extends over 13 amino acids. CDR3 in amino acids: CSARQGAGEKLFF. The CDR3 coding sequence is TGCAGCGCAAGACAGGGGGCAGGCGAAAAACTGTTTTTT.

This clonotype was counted many times. At one end, the junction sequence differs from germline, possibly due to a read error. The V gene is TRBV7-2, the J gene TRBJ2-5; D gene uncertain. CDR1 is SGHTA and CDR2 is FQGNSA in the germline V gene. The CDR3 has 16 residues. The CDR3 DNA is TGTGCCAGCAACTTAGGGTCCGTTTTTACGACGGAGACCCAGTACTTC. This codes for CASNLGSVFTTETQYF.

This clonotype was seen repeatedly, ten times or more. The chain links TRBV18 to TRBJ1-4; 10 bases are shared with TRBD1. CDR3 length: 16 amino acids. V lost 6 bases and J lost 0; bases outside the gene matches: 4. Germline assignment: CDR1 KGHSH and CDR2 LQKENI. The CDR3, as DNA: TGTGCCAGCTCCCTCGGGACAGGGGCAACTAATGAAAAACTGTTTTTT. Amino acid sequence: CASSLGTGATNEKLFF.

On this clonotype itself: A much larger clone differs by one base, so this may be a read error. The J gene is TRBJ2-1, the V gene TRBV19; 7 bases are shared with TRBD2. The CDR3 is 14 amino acids. Germline V gene sequence: CDR1 LNHDA, CDR2 SQIVND (reference sequence). The chain's CDR3 is CASSIGAGGREAVF. The CDR3 nucleotides read TGTGCCAGTAGTATCGGGGCAGGCGGGAGAGAAGCGGTCTTC. Using reference TRBV19 and TRBJ2-1 for the parts outside the CDR3, the full variable domain is DGGITQSPKYLFRKEGQNVTLSCEQNLNHDAMYWYRQDPGQGLRLIYYSQIVNDFQKGDIAEGYSVSREKKESFPLTVTSAQKNPTAFYLCASSIGAGGREAVFGPGTRLTVL.

This clonotype came up many times. The chain has TRBV7-9 and TRBJ1-6, with a possible D match to TRBD1 (5 bases). Germline-derived CDR1 and CDR2 are SEHNR and FQNEAQ (reference sequence). The CDR3 is made up of 17 amino acids. Trimming pared 5 bases from V and 6 bases from J, leaving 20 bases between. The chain's CDR3 is CASSPQGVLGSNSPLHF. The CDR3 DNA follows: TGTGCCAGCAGCCCGCAAGGGGTGTTAGGTAGTAATTCACCCCTCCACTTT.

In this sample, this clonotype turned up many times. This chain uses TRBV29-1 with TRBJ1-2; D unclear. The CDR3 totals 12 residues. Germline V gene lookup returns CDR1 SQVTM and CDR2 ANQGSEA. Trimming removed 6 bases at V and 8 bases at J, with 16 bases between. CDR3 sequence (DNA): TGCAGCGTGGGCGGAAGGGATGAAGGCTACACCTTC. Translated, it gives CSVGGRDEGYTF.

In its sample, this clonotype was seen many times. The rearrangement joins TRBV2 to TRBJ1-6, with unresolved D. Per the germline V gene, CDR1 is SNHLY and CDR2 is FYNNEI. The CDR3 extends over 14 amino acids. Deletions cut 5 bases from V and 7 bases from J, with 12 bases between. The chain's CDR3 is CASSTREGNSPLHF. In DNA form, the CDR3 reads TGTGCCAGCAGTACCCGGGAAGGAAATTCACCCCTCCACTTT.

Many counts were recorded for this clonotype. V usage is TRBV6-5 and J usage is TRBJ2-5; 7 bases align to TRBD1. With 0 bases clipped from V and 4 bases from J, the junction kept 11 bases outside the gene matches. The CDR3 has 17 residues. CDR1 MNHEY and CDR2 SVGAGI come from the germline V gene. In nucleotides, the CDR3 is TGTGCCAGCAGTTACTCGTATACCACAGGGGCGGGAGAGACCCAGTACTTC. Protein: CASSYSYTTGAGETQYF.

V gene TRBV3-2 combines with J gene TRBJ1-5; the table's D call TRBD1 went unverified against the DNA. TRBV3-2 is classified as a pseudogene. The CDR3 consists of 18 residues. The DNA of the CDR3 is TGTGCCAGCAGCCGGAGTGGGCAGGGGGCAAGAGGAAATCAGCCCCAGCATTTT. Its protein is CASSRSGQGARGNQPQHF.

Ten or more counts support this clonotype. The V call is TRBV7-9, the J call TRBJ2-3; D is undetermined. The V and J ends lost 0 bases and 3 bases respectively, with 10 bases between them. Germline CDR1 is SEHNR and CDR2 is FQNEAQ (reference sequence). The CDR3 spans 15 residues. The CDR3 loop reads CASSLAGIPTDTQYF. CDR3 nucleotides: TGTGCCAGCAGCTTAGCCGGCATCCCGACAGATACGCAGTATTTT. Complete variable domain (other parts from reference TRBV7-9 and TRBJ2-3): DTGVSQNPRHKITKRGQNVTFRCDPISEHNRLYWYRQTLGQGPEFLTYFQNEAQLEKSRLLSDRFSAERPKGSFSTLEIQRTEQGDSAMYLCASSLAGIPTDTQYFGPGTRLTVL.

This clonotype has ten or more counts. The genes are TRBV11-1 and TRBJ2-7; 9 nucleotides agree with TRBD2. Germline values: CDR1 SGHAT, CDR2 FQDESV (reference sequence). The CDR3 runs 15 residues. V lost 1 base to trimming and J lost 7 bases; unmatched junction nucleotides: 8. The DNA for the CDR3 is TGTGCCAGCAGCTTAGGGGGACTAGCTACGGGTGAGCAGTACTTC. Protein product: CASSLGGLATGEQYF.

This chain uses TRBV2 with TRBJ2-6, with D unresolved. The CDR3 runs to 15 residues. V was pared by 4 bases and J by 2 bases, with 9 bases between. CDR1 SNHLY and CDR2 FYNNEI come from the germline V gene. CDR3 residues: CASSAEVTGANVLTF. The DNA for the CDR3 is TGTGCCAGCAGTGCCGAGGTTACTGGGGCCAACGTCCTGACTTTC.

This clonotype was seen at least ten times. The rearrangement joins TRBV4-3 to TRBJ2-2, with D possibly matching TRBD1 (5 bases). Germline lookup yields CDR1 LGHNA and CDR2 YSLEER. V lost 0 bases and J lost 2, with 10 bases in between. This CDR3 has 16 amino acids. The CDR3 bases are TGCGCCAGCAGCCAAGAGCCGACAGCTAACACCGGGGAGCTGTTTTTT. Protein product: CASSQEPTANTGELFF.

The table lists this clonotype with many counts. CDR3 nucleotides: TGTGCCACCCTTGACAGGGCCCGATTCGGGGCCAACGTCCTGACTTTC. Protein: CATLDRARFGANVLTF. The chain has TRBV28 and TRBJ2-6; TRBD1 aligns across 7 bases. V lost 10 bases and J lost 4; bases outside the gene matches: 13. This CDR3 spans 16 amino acids. The germline V gene has CDR1 MDHEN and CDR2 SYDVKM.

In this sample, this clonotype turned up many times. The chain employs TRBV19 and TRBJ1-5; 10 bases match TRBD1. The V and J ends lost 10 bases and 0 bases, in that order; junction bases with no gene match: 9. The CDR3 runs to 16 residues. Germline V gives CDR1 LNHDA, CDR2 SQIVND (reference sequence). CDR3 in DNA: TGTGCCACCAATCCAGACAGGGGGCTTAGCAATCAGCCCCAGCATTTT. Its protein is CATNPDRGLSNQPQHF.

This clonotype was counted ten times or more. The chain combines TRBV7-9 with TRBJ1-2, with 7 nucleotides matching TRBD1. This CDR3 is built from 15 residues. The V gene end was trimmed by 5 bases and the J gene end by 2 bases; junction bases not matched to a gene: 8. Germline loops: CDR1 SEHNR, CDR2 FQNEAQ (reference sequence). The CDR3 loop reads CASSPWTGPNYGYTF. The DNA of the CDR3 is TGTGCCAGCAGCCCTTGGACAGGCCCGAACTATGGCTACACCTTC.

This clonotype occurred many times. This chain uses TRBV28 with TRBJ2-7; the D call may be TRBD1 or TRBD2 (5 bases each). The CDR3 contains 12 residues. V gave up 7 bases and J gave up 4 bases, with 11 bases separating them. Germline loops: CDR1 MDHEN, CDR2 SYDVKM. CDR3 sequence: CASTLEGYEQYF. CDR3 nucleotides: TGTGCCAGCACCTTAGAGGGGTACGAGCAGTACTTC.

This clonotype was found many times. This chain uses TRBV5-1 with TRBJ1-6, with D unclear. Trimming removed 1 base at V and 14 bases at J, with 13 bases between. CDR1 SGHRS and CDR2 YFSETQ come from the germline V gene. This CDR3 is 13 amino acids long. The CDR3 reads CASSLTALSSLHF. In nucleotides, the CDR3 is TGCGCCAGCAGCTTGACAGCCCTCAGCTCCCTCCACTTT. The entire variable domain, with the rest obtained from reference TRBV5-1 and TRBJ1-6, is as follows: KAGVTQTPRYLIKTRGQQVTLSCSPISGHRSVSWYQQTPGQGLQFLFEYFSETQRNKGNFPGRFSGRQFSNSRSEMNVSTLELGDSALYLCASSLTALSSLHFGNGTRLTVT.

At least ten counts were recorded for this clonotype. The gene calls are TRBV3-1 and TRBJ1-1; no clear D gene. The CDR3 spans 17 residues. CDR1 and CDR2 (germline): LGHDT, YNNKEL (reference sequence). The V end lost 1 base, the J end lost 2 bases, and 17 bases lay between the germline ends. CDR3 loop: CASSQGGWGAANTEAFF. The CDR3, as DNA: TGTGCCAGCAGCCAAGGGGGTTGGGGAGCCGCCAACACTGAAGCTTTCTTT.

This clonotype was counted many times. V and J are TRBV6-6 and TRBJ2-3; D remains unclear. The V gene's germline CDR1 is MNHNY and CDR2 SVGAGI (reference sequence). Trimming pared 5 bases from V and 5 bases from J, leaving 8 bases between. This CDR3 has 12 residues. The DNA of the CDR3 is TGTGCCAGCAGTCCAGGAATAGATACGCAGTATTTT. Amino acids: CASSPGIDTQYF.

This clonotype was seen ten or more times. The chain couples TRBV25-1 to TRBJ2-7; 7 bases fit TRBD2. With 3 bases clipped from V and 1 base from J, the junction kept 6 bases outside the gene matches. The CDR3 runs to 15 residues. Germline assignment: CDR1 MGHDK and CDR2 SYGVNS. The CDR3 region is CASSDPAGTSYEQYF. In DNA form, the CDR3 reads TGTGCCAGCAGTGACCCAGCGGGAACGTCCTACGAGCAGTACTTC.

Only a few counts were recorded for this clonotype. The V gene is TRBV13, the J gene TRBJ2-1; D gene unclear. The CDR3 loop spans 15 amino acids. Germline V gene data show CDR1 as PRHDT and CDR2 as FYEKMQ (reference sequence). Trimming pared 4 bases from V and 5 bases from J, leaving 15 bases between. The CDR3, as DNA: TGTGCCAGCAGCTCCCCCCTCGACCGCAACAATGAGCAGTTCTTC. Translation: CASSSPLDRNNEQFF.

This clonotype has a count of ten or more. The chain recombines TRBV4-2 with TRBJ2-2, with 7 bases fitting TRBD2. The CDR3 runs to 17 residues. Germline CDR1 and CDR2: LGHNA and YNFKEQ. With V trimmed by 1 base and J by 4 bases, 9 bases remained unmatched. CDR3 amino acids: CASSQGPTRGGTGELFF. Here the CDR3 DNA reads TGTGCCAGCAGCCAAGGACCTACCCGCGGGGGCACCGGGGAGCTGTTTTTT.

This clonotype was picked up many times. The V and J genes are TRBV5-1 and TRBJ2-2; the match to TRBD1 covers 7 bases. The CDR3 is 16 residues long. In germline, CDR1 is SGHRS, CDR2 YFSETQ. V was clipped by 0 bases and J by 2 bases; unmatched bases: 4. CDR3 sequence: CASSLGDRENTGELFF. DNA for the CDR3: TGCGCCAGCAGCTTGGGGGACAGAGAAAACACCGGGGAGCTGTTTTTT.

This clonotype was seen at least ten times. The J gene is TRBJ2-1, the V gene TRBV4-1, with 8 bases fitting TRBD2. In germline, CDR1 is MGHRA, CDR2 YSYEKL. J lost 8 bases, V lost 5 bases, and 20 bases had no gene match. This CDR3 comprises 18 residues. The CDR3, as DNA: TGCGCCAGCAGCTCAAGGGGGGTAGCGGGGTTCCCCTGGGATGAGCAGTTCTTC. It yields the protein CASSSRGVAGFPWDEQFF.